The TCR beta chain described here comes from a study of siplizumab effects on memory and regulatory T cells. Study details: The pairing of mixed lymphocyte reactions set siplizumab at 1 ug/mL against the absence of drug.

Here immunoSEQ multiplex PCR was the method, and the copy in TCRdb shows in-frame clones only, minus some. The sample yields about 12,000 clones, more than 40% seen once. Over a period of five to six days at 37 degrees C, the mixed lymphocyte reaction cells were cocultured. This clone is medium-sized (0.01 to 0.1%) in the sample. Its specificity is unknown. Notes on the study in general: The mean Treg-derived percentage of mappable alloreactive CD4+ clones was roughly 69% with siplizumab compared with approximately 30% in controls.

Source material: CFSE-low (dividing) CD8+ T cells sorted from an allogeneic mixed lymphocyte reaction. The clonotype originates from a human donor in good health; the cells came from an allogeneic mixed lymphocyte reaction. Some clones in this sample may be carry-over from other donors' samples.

Here the CDR3 reads CASSFPGAEAFF. Written as DNA, the CDR3 is TGCGCCAGCAGCTTCCCGGGGGCTGAAGCTTTCTTT. The genes are TRBV5-1 and TRBJ1-1; maybe TRBD1 (5 bases). Trimming removed 2 bases at V and 6 bases at J, with 8 bases between. The CDR3 has 12 residues. CDR1 and CDR2 (germline): SGHRS, YFSETQ.